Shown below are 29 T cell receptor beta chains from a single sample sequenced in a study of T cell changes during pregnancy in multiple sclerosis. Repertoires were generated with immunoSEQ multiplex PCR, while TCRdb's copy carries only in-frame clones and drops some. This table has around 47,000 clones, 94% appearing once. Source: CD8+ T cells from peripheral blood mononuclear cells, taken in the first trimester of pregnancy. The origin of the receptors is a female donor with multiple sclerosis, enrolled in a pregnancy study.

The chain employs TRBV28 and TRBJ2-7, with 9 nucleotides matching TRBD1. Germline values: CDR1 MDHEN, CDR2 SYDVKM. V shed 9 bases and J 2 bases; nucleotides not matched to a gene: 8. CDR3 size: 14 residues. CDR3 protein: CASVRTGDAYEQYF. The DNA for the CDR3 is TGTGCCAGTGTTAGGACAGGGGACGCCTACGAGCAGTACTTC.

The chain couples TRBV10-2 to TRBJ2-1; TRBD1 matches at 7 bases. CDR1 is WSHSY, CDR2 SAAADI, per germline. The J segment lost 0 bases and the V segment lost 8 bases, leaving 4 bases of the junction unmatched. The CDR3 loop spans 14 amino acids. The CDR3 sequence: CASSDRNSYNEQFF. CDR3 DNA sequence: TGCGCCAGCTCGGACAGGAACTCCTACAATGAGCAGTTCTTC.

DNA of the CDR3: TGCGCCAGCAGTCATGCTTTCAGATACGAGCAGTACTTC. It codes for CASSHAFRYEQYF. The chain couples TRBV23-1 to TRBJ2-7; the D is unclear. TRBV23-1 is sorted into the ORF group, with uncertain function. The V and J ends lost 3 bases and 4 bases respectively, with 10 bases between them. This CDR3 spans 13 amino acids.

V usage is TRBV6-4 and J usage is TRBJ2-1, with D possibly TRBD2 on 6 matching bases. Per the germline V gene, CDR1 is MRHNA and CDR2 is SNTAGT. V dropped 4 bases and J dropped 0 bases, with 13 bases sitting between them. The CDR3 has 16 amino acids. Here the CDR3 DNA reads TGTGCCAGCAGTGCAGAAGGAGGGAGCTCCTACAATGAGCAGTTCTTC. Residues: CASSAEGGSSYNEQFF.

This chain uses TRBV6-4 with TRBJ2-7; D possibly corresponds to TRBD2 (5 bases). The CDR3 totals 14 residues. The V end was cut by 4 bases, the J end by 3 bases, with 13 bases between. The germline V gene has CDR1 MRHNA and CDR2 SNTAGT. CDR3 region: CASSAIGRDYEQYF. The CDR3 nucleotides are TGTGCCAGCAGTGCCATAGGACGGGACTACGAGCAGTACTTC.

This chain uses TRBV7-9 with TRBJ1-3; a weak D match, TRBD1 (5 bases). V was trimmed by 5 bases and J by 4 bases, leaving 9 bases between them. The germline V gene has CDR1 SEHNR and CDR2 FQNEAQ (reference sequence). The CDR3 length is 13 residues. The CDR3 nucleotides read TGTGCCAGCAGCCCGGACATGGGAAACACCATATATTTT. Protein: CASSPDMGNTIYF.

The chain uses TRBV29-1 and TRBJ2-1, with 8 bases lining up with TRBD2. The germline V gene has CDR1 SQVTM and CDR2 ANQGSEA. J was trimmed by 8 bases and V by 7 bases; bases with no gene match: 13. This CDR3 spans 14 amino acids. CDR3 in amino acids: CSAGGSGVRDEQFF. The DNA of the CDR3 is TGCAGCGCTGGGGGTAGCGGGGTCAGGGATGAGCAGTTCTTC.

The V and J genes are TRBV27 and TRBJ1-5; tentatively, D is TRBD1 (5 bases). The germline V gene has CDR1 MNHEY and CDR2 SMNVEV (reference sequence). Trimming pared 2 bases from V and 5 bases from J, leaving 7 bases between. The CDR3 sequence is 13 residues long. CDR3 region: CASSLGRDQPQHF. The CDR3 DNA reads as TGTGCCAGCAGTTTAGGCAGGGATCAGCCCCAGCATTTT.

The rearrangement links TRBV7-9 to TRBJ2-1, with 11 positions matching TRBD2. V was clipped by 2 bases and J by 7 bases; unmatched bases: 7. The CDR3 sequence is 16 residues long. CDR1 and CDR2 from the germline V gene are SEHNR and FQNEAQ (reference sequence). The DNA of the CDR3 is TGTGCCAGCAGCTTACTAGCGGGAGGTCAAAGGAATGAGCAGTTCTTC. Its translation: CASSLLAGGQRNEQFF.

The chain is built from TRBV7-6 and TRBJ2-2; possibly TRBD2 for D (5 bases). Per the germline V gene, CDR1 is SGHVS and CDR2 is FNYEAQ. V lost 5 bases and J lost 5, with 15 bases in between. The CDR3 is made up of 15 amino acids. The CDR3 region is CASSPMNSGTGELFF. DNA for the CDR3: TGTGCCAGCAGCCCGATGAACTCGGGGACCGGGGAGCTGTTTTTT.

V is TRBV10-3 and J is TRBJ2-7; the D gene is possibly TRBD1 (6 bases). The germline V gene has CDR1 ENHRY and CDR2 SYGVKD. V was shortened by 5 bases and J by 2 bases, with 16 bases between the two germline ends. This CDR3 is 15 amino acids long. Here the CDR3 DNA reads TGTGCCATCAGTTTTCCGACAGGAACGACCTACGAGCAGTACTTC. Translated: CAISFPTGTTYEQYF.

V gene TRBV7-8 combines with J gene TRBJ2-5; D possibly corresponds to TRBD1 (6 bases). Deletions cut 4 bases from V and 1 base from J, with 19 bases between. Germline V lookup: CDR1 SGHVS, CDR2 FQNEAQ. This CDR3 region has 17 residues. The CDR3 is CASSYPGQKAIQETQYF. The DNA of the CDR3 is TGTGCCAGCAGCTACCCCGGACAGAAAGCAATCCAAGAGACCCAGTACTTC.

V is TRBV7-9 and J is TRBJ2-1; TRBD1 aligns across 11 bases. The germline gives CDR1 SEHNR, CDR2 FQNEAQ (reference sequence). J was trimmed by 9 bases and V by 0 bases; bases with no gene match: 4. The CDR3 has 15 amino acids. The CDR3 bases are TGTGCCAGCAGCTTAGCTGGACAGGGGGCGGCTGAGCAGTTCTTC. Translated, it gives CASSLAGQGAAEQFF.

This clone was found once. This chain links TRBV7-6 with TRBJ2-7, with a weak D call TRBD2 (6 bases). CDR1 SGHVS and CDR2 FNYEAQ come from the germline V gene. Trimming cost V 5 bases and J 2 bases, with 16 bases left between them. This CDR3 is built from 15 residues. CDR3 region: CASSRGDFRTYEQYF. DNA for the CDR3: TGTGCCAGCAGCCGAGGGGACTTCCGGACCTACGAGCAGTACTTC.

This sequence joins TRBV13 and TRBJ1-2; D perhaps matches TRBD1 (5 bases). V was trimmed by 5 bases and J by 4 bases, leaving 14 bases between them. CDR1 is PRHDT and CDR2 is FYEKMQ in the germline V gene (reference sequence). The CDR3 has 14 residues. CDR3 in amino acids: CASSPGGDPYGYTF. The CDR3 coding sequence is TGTGCCAGCAGCCCCGGGGGGGATCCCTATGGCTACACCTTC.

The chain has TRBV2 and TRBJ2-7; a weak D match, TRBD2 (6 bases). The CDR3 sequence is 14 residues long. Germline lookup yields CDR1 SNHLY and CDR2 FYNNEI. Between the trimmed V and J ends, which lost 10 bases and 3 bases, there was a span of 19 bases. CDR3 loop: CAINSGRNFYEQYF. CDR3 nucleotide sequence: TGTGCCATCAACTCCGGGAGAAACTTCTACGAGCAGTACTTC.

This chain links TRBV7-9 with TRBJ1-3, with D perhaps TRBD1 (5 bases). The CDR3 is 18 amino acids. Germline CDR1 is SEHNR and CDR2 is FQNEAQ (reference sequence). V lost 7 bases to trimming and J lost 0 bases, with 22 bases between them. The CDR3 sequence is CASNSNWTPSVSGNTIYF. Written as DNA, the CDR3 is TGTGCCAGCAACTCAAACTGGACACCCTCCGTCTCTGGAAACACCATATATTTT.

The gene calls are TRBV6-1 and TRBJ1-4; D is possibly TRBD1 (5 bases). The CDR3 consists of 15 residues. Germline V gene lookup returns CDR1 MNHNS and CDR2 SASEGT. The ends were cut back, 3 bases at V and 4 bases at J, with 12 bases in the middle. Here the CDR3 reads CASSETGGGNEKLFF. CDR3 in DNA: TGTGCCAGCAGTGAGACGGGGGGGGGTAATGAAAAACTGTTTTTT.

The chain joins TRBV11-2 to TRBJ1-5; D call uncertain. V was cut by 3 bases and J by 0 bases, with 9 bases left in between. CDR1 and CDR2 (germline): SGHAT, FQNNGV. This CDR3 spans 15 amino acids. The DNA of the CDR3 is TGTGCCAGCAGCTTGGGAGAAAATAGCAATCAGCCCCAGCATTTT. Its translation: CASSLGENSNQPQHF.

The CDR3, as DNA: TGTGCCAGCAGTGGACAGGGCGGAAAGATCGCTGAAGCTTTCTTT. It specifies CASSGQGGKIAEAFF. The rearrangement uses TRBV25-1 and TRBJ1-1, with TRBD1 identical over 7 bases. Trimming at V came to 4 bases and at J to 6 bases, leaving 11 bases not matched to a gene. Germline loops: CDR1 MGHDK, CDR2 SYGVNS. The CDR3 runs to 15 residues.

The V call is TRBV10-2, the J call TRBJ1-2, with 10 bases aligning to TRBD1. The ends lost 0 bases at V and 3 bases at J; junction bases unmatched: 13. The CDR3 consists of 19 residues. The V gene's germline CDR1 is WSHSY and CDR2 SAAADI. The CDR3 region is CASSESLGTGDLLYYGYTF. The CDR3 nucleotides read TGCGCCAGCAGTGAGTCCCTCGGGACAGGGGATTTATTGTACTATGGCTACACCTTC.

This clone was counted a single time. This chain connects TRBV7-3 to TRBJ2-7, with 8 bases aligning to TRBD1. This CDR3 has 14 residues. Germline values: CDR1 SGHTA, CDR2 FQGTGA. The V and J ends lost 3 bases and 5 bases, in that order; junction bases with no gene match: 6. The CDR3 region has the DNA TGTGCCAGCAGCTTGGGTACAGGGGGTAACGAGCAGTACTTC. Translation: CASSLGTGGNEQYF. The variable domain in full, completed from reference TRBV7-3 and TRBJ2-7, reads GAGVSQTPSNKVTEKGKYVELRCDPISGHTALYWYRQSLGQGPEFLIYFQGTGAADDSGLPNDRFFAVRPEGSVSTLKIQRTERGDSAVYLCASSLGTGGNEQYFGPGTRLTVT.

The CDR3: CASSSMAPGTSYGELFF. CDR3 nucleotides: TGTGCCAGCAGCTCGATGGCTCCGGGGACTAGCTACGGGGAGCTGTTTTTT. The chain uses TRBV7-3 and TRBJ2-2, with 9 bases fitting TRBD2. The germline gives CDR1 SGHTA, CDR2 FQGTGA. The J segment lost 7 bases and the V segment lost 4 bases, leaving 13 bases of the junction unmatched. The CDR3 has 17 residues.

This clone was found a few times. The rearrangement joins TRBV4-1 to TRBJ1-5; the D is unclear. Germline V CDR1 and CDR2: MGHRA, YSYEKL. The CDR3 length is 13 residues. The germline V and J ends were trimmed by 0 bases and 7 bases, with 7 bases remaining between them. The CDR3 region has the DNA TGCGCCAGCAGCCAAGATCGGTTACAGCCCCAGCATTTT. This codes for CASSQDRLQPQHF.

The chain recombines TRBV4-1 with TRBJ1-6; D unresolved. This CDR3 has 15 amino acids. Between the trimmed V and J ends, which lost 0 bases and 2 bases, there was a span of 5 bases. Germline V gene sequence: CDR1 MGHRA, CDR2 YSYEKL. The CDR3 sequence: CASSQDVTYNSPLHF. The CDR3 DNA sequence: TGCGCCAGCAGCCAAGATGTCACCTATAATTCACCCCTCCACTTT.

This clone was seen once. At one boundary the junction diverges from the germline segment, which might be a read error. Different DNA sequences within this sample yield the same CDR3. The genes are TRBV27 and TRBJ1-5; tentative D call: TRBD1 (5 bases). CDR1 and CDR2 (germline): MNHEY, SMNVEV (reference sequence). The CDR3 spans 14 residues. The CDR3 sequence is CASSQTDSNQPQHF. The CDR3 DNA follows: TGCGCCAGCAGCCAGACAGATAGCAATCAGCCCCAGCATTTT.

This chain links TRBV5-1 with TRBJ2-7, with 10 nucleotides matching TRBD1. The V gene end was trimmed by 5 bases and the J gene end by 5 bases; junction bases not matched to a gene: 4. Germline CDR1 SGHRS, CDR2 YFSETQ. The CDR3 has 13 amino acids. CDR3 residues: CASRGTGVNEQYF. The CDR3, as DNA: TGCGCCAGCAGAGGGACAGGGGTTAACGAGCAGTACTTC.

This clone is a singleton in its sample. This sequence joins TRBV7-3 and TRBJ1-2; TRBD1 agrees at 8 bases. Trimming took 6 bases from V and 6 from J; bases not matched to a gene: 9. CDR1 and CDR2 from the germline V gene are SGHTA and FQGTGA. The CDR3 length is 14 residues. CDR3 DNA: TGTGCCAGCAGTCAGACAGGGGAAATCCATGGCTACACCTTC. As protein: CASSQTGEIHGYTF.

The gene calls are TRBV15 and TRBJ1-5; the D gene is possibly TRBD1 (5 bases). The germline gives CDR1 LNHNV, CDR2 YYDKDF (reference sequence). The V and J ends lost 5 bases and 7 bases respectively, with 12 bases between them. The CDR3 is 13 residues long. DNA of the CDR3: TGTGCCACCAGCGGGGGAGGAGGACAGCCCCAGCATTTT. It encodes CATSGGGGQPQHF.